The 32 T cell receptor beta chains listed next were all sequenced from one sample in a study of blood T cell repertoires in COVID-19. Measured with immunoSEQ multiplex PCR; TCRdb has only the in-frame clones, and not every one. The sample holds 120,000 to 150,000 clones, approximately 84% seen once. The sequenced material came from PBMCs or T cells enriched from blood (not recorded which). The source of these receptors is a woman between 50 and 59 years old with acute COVID-19.

This clone was seen only a few times. V and J are TRBV6-5 and TRBJ1-1, with unresolved D. The CDR3 length is 15 residues. Trimming pared 6 bases from V and 0 bases from J, leaving 14 bases between. The germline V gene encodes CDR1 MNHEY and CDR2 SVGAGI. The CDR3 DNA is TGTGCCAGCAGGGTCTTGCCACTTATGAACACTGAAGCTTTCTTT. As protein: CASRVLPLMNTEAFF.

The chain recombines TRBV5-6 with TRBJ1-2; TRBD1 is a possible D gene (5 bases). Trimming took 0 bases from V and 6 from J, leaving 12 bases between them. This CDR3 comprises 14 residues. The V gene's germline CDR1 is SGHDT and CDR2 YYEEEE. The CDR3 DNA follows: TGTGCCAGCAGCTTGGTAGGGGATGTCGATGGCTACACCTTC. Its translation is CASSLVGDVDGYTF.

The chain employs TRBV5-6 and TRBJ2-3, with a tentative D call TRBD1 (6 bases). V dropped 4 bases and J dropped 0 bases, with 18 bases sitting between them. CDR1 SGHDT and CDR2 YYEEEE come from the germline V gene. The CDR3 sequence is 17 residues long. CDR3 sequence: CASSRTPTGLSTDTQYF. The CDR3, as DNA: TGTGCCAGCAGCAGGACGCCGACAGGCTTAAGCACAGATACGCAGTATTTT.

The rearrangement joins TRBV6-1 to TRBJ2-5, with 8 bases matching TRBD2. The CDR3 has 15 amino acids. Germline trimming cut 2 bases from V and 5 bases from J; bases unmatched to any gene: 7. Germline V lookup: CDR1 MNHNS, CDR2 SASEGT. The CDR3 DNA sequence: TGTGCCAGCAGTGAAACACTAGCGGCTCGTGAGACCCAGTACTTC. Translated, it gives CASSETLAARETQYF.

Regarding this clone: A junction boundary mismatches the germline segment, possibly from a read error. Here the CDR3 DNA reads TGTGCCAGCAGTTCTGAAAACAGACATAAGTTGTTC. Residues: CASSSENRHKLF. The gene calls are TRBV12-3 or TRBV12-4 and TRBJ2-7; D call uncertain. The CDR3 has 12 amino acids.

The chain is built from TRBV6-4 and TRBJ2-2; 9 bases fit TRBD1. J lost 4 bases, V lost 6 bases, and 6 bases had no gene match. The CDR3 consists of 15 residues. Germline loops: CDR1 MRHNA, CDR2 SNTAGT. CDR3 in DNA: TGTGCCAGCAGCTCACAGGGGGCAGGCACCGGGGAGCTGTTTTTT. Encoded protein: CASSSQGAGTGELFF.

The V and J genes are TRBV5-1 and TRBJ1-1, with 10 bases that match TRBD1. The CDR3 totals 16 residues. Germline CDR1 reads SGHRS; CDR2 reads YFSETQ. V dropped 0 bases and J dropped 3; count of bases not matched to a gene: 5. This CDR3 reads CASSLGDRGGHTEAFF. Written as DNA, the CDR3 is TGCGCCAGCAGCTTGGGGGACAGGGGAGGGCACACTGAAGCTTTCTTT. The variable domain in full, with the rest retrieved from reference TRBV5-1 and TRBJ1-1, is KAGVTQTPRYLIKTRGQQVTLSCSPISGHRSVSWYQQTPGQGLQFLFEYFSETQRNKGNFPGRFSGRQFSNSRSEMNVSTLELGDSALYLCASSLGDRGGHTEAFFGQGTRLTVV.

This chain links TRBV19 with TRBJ1-4, with TRBD1 matching 7 bases. Germline V CDR1 and CDR2: LNHDA, SQIVND (reference sequence). V lost 3 bases to trimming and J lost 6 bases; unmatched junction nucleotides: 7. The CDR3 is 15 residues long. CDR3 residues: CASSIRDRVDEKLFF. The CDR3 nucleotides are TGTGCCAGTAGTATTCGTGACAGGGTCGATGAAAAACTGTTTTTT.

The chain uses TRBV7-8 and TRBJ1-1; the match to TRBD1 covers 12 bases. CDR1 is SGHVS, CDR2 FQNEAQ, per germline. Losses at the gene ends were 5 bases for V and 4 bases for J; bases not matched to a gene: 5. This CDR3 region has 15 residues. CDR3 residues: CASSRDRGRGTEAFF. CDR3 DNA sequence: TGTGCCAGCAGCAGGGACAGGGGGCGCGGCACTGAAGCTTTCTTT.

The chain combines TRBV27 with TRBJ2-7; 8 nucleotides agree with TRBD1. The CDR3 sequence is 14 residues long. The ends lost 10 bases at V and 0 bases at J; junction bases unmatched: 8. Germline V lookup: CDR1 MNHEY, CDR2 SMNVEV (reference sequence). This CDR3 reads CATSGQDSSYEQYF. The CDR3 nucleotides are TGTGCCACTTCGGGACAGGATTCCTCCTACGAGCAGTACTTC.

The chain has TRBV6-5 and TRBJ2-1; D might be TRBD2 (6 bases). The germline V gene encodes CDR1 MNHEY and CDR2 SVGAGI. V was pared by 0 bases and J by 16 bases, with 22 bases between. CDR3 length: 15 amino acids. This CDR3 reads CASSYSGTGATTSFF. The CDR3 coding sequence is TGTGCCAGCAGTTACTCCGGGACTGGGGCTACTACTAGTTTCTTC.

The chain joins TRBV16 to TRBJ2-6; 11 positions agree with TRBD1. Trimming cost V 0 bases and J 2 bases; bases outside gene matches: 3. Germline V CDR1 and CDR2: KGHSY, FQNENV. The CDR3 has 18 amino acids. The CDR3 DNA is TGTGCCAGCAGCCAATCCCAGGGACAGGGGGCTGGGGCCAACGTCCTGACTTTC. Translated: CASSQSQGQGAGANVLTF.

The chain is built from TRBV21-1 and TRBJ2-1; TRBD1, the D gene given by the table, was not confirmed from the DNA. TRBV21-1 is deemed a pseudogene. This CDR3 has 12 amino acids. The CDR3 sequence: CATDRGRNEQFF. For the CDR3, the DNA is TGTGCCACTGACAGGGGGCGGAATGAGCAGTTCTTC.

The CDR3 is CSGLRDRVETQYF. As DNA, the CDR3 is TGCAGCGGCCTCCGGGACAGGGTGGAGACCCAGTACTTC. This rearrangement joins TRBV29-1 to TRBJ2-5, with 9 nucleotides matching TRBD1. J gave up 5 bases and V 7 bases, and 8 bases lay outside the gene matches. This CDR3 is built from 13 residues. CDR1 and CDR2 from the germline V gene are SQVTM and ANQGSEA.

The V and J genes are TRBV6-5 and TRBJ2-7, with 9 bases that match TRBD1. Germline V CDR1 and CDR2: MNHEY, SVGAGI. The CDR3 is 15 residues long. Germline trimming cut 8 bases from V and 2 bases from J; bases unmatched to any gene: 10. The CDR3 loop is CASEVQGAPTYEQYF. The CDR3 nucleotides are TGTGCCAGCGAGGTACAGGGGGCGCCCACCTACGAGCAGTACTTC.

V and J are TRBV2 and TRBJ1-6; 7 bases agree with TRBD1. The V gene's germline CDR1 is SNHLY and CDR2 FYNNEI. J was trimmed by 5 bases and V by 4 bases; bases with no gene match: 2. The CDR3 length is 14 residues. In nucleotides, the CDR3 is TGTGCCAGCAGTGGGCAGGGGGATAATTCACCCCTCCACTTT. Amino acids: CASSGQGDNSPLHF.

The gene calls are TRBV28 and TRBJ2-7; 10 bases match TRBD1. The CDR3 covers 16 residues. V lost 6 bases to trimming and J lost 3 bases; unmatched junction nucleotides: 11. Germline V lookup: CDR1 MDHEN, CDR2 SYDVKM. The CDR3 loop reads CASRRYRQGAGYEQYF. The CDR3 region has the DNA TGTGCCAGCAGACGCTATAGACAGGGGGCGGGCTACGAGCAGTACTTC.

The chain combines TRBV5-4 with TRBJ2-3, with a possible D match to TRBD2 (5 bases). The CDR3 is 15 residues long. Germline CDR1 SGHNT, CDR2 YYREEE (reference sequence). Trimming took 5 bases from V and 0 from J, leaving 13 bases between them. The CDR3 loop reads CASRNGLESTDTQYF. DNA for the CDR3: TGTGCCAGCAGGAACGGACTGGAAAGCACAGATACGCAGTATTTT.

V gene TRBV7-2 combines with J gene TRBJ1-2; TRBD1 might be the D (6 bases). The CDR3 extends over 15 amino acids. The germline V and J ends were trimmed by 5 bases and 6 bases, with 19 bases remaining between them. CDR1 and CDR2 (germline): SGHTA, FQGNSA. CDR3 protein: CASSLGGGSLDGYTF. The CDR3 DNA sequence: TGTGCCAGCAGCCTAGGGGGGGGTTCCTTAGATGGCTACACCTTC.

The chain carries TRBV19 and TRBJ2-7; TRBD1 is a possible D gene (6 bases). V lost 3 bases and J lost 0, with 15 bases in between. Germline V gives CDR1 LNHDA, CDR2 SQIVND (reference sequence). The CDR3 consists of 16 residues. The CDR3 DNA reads as TGTGCCAGTAGTATCCGGGACACCACTTACTCCTACGAGCAGTACTTC. This encodes CASSIRDTTYSYEQYF. The complete variable domain, with remaining parts taken from reference TRBV19 and TRBJ2-7, reads DGGITQSPKYLFRKEGQNVTLSCEQNLNHDAMYWYRQDPGQGLRLIYYSQIVNDFQKGDIAEGYSVSREKKESFPLTVTSAQKNPTAFYLCASSIRDTTYSYEQYFGPGTRLTVT.

J is TRBJ2-5 and V is TRBV24-1; a weak D match, TRBD2 (6 bases). CDR3 size: 12 residues. V dropped 9 bases and J dropped 5 bases, with 12 bases sitting between them. Germline values: CDR1 KGHDR, CDR2 SFDVKD. The CDR3 DNA follows: TGTGCCACCGCTCAGGAGGGCGAGACCCAGTACTTC. Its translation is CATAQEGETQYF.

The rearrangement links TRBV7-3 to TRBJ2-7; TRBD1 agrees at 9 bases. The junction had 8 bases not matched to a gene; V was cut back by 4 bases and J by 7 bases. The CDR3 contains 14 residues. Germline loops: CDR1 SGHTA, CDR2 FQGTGA. This CDR3 is CASSSSGTGSEQYF. The CDR3 bases are TGTGCCAGCAGCTCTTCCGGGACAGGGAGTGAGCAGTACTTC.

Only one count was recorded for this clone. The V gene is TRBV11-2, the J gene TRBJ1-2; TRBD1 matches at 8 bases. With 5 bases clipped from V and 8 bases from J, the junction kept 16 bases outside the gene matches. The CDR3 length is 16 residues. The germline gives CDR1 SGHAT, CDR2 FQNNGV. CDR3 DNA: TGTGCCAGCAGCCAAGACGCCGGACAGGGAACTTGGGGCTACACCTTC. This sequence encodes CASSQDAGQGTWGYTF.

The chain is built from TRBV5-6 and TRBJ2-7; 14 positions match TRBD2. Germline CDR1 SGHDT, CDR2 YYEEEE. V gave up 4 bases and J gave up 5 bases; unmatched junction bases: 5. The CDR3 totals 15 residues. For the CDR3, the DNA is TGTGCCAGCAGCGATCCGGGACTAGCGGGAGACGAGCAGTACTTC. Protein sequence: CASSDPGLAGDEQYF.

The rearrangement uses TRBV7-8 and TRBJ1-5; 9 bases map to TRBD1. The V and J ends lost 3 bases and 4 bases, in that order; junction bases with no gene match: 4. CDR3 length: 15 amino acids. Germline V gene lookup returns CDR1 SGHVS and CDR2 FQNEAQ. Here the CDR3 reads CASSFMDRGNQPQHF. The CDR3 DNA is TGTGCCAGCAGCTTTATGGACAGGGGTAATCAGCCCCAGCATTTT.

The table lists this clone with a count of one. The chain combines TRBV27 with TRBJ2-6; D not resolved. The germline V and J ends were trimmed by 10 bases and 0 bases, with 4 bases remaining between them. CDR3 length: 12 residues. Germline loops: CDR1 MNHEY, CDR2 SMNVEV (reference sequence). The CDR3 DNA is TGTGCCACCCTCTCTGGGGCCAACGTCCTGACTTTC. Protein product: CATLSGANVLTF.

V gene TRBV5-4 combines with J gene TRBJ2-7, with TRBD2 identical over 8 bases. Germline V gene lookup returns CDR1 SGHNT and CDR2 YYREEE (reference sequence). The CDR3 extends over 14 amino acids. With V trimmed by 4 bases and J by 7 bases, 10 bases remained unmatched. The CDR3 sequence is CASSPPGGEREQYF. The CDR3 DNA sequence: TGTGCCAGCAGCCCCCCGGGAGGGGAGCGTGAGCAGTACTTC.

The CDR3: CASSPNGQGNNEQFF. Written as DNA, the CDR3 is TGCGCCAGCAGCCCCAATGGACAGGGGAACAATGAGCAGTTCTTC. The rearrangement links TRBV5-1 to TRBJ2-1; 9 nucleotides agree with TRBD1. From germline, CDR1 is SGHRS and CDR2 YFSETQ. After removal of 4 bases from V and 5 bases from J, the junction contained 7 bases not matched to a gene. The CDR3 totals 15 residues.

The rearrangement uses TRBV6-4 and TRBJ1-1, with D unclear. The germline gives CDR1 MRHNA, CDR2 SNTAGT. Trimming shortened V by 0 bases and J by 6 bases, and 35 bases separated the two germline ends. This CDR3 region has 22 residues. Here the CDR3 reads CASSDSGFTGLRGPDTGPEAFF. The CDR3 bases are TGTGCCAGCAGTGACTCCGGATTTACGGGCCTTAGAGGGCCTGACACTGGGCCTGAAGCTTTCTTT.

This clone was observed a single time. The chain carries TRBV9 and TRBJ2-3; D might be TRBD2 (6 bases). Trimming pared 0 bases from V and 0 bases from J, leaving 14 bases between. The CDR3 runs to 17 residues. In germline, CDR1 is SGDLS, CDR2 YYNGEE. The CDR3 here is CASSVGGGGYSTDTQYF. The CDR3, as DNA: TGTGCCAGCAGCGTAGGTGGTGGAGGGTATAGCACAGATACGCAGTATTTT.

V is TRBV6-2 or TRBV6-3 and J is TRBJ2-6; D remains ambiguous. This CDR3 contains 14 residues. Trimming left V 6 bases short and J 1 base short, with 7 bases between. Germline lookup yields CDR1 MNHEY and CDR2 SVGEGT. The CDR3 loop is CASSLLSGANVLTF. In nucleotides, the CDR3 is TGTGCCAGCAGCCTTCTTTCTGGGGCCAACGTCCTGACTTTC.

This sequence joins TRBV9 and TRBJ2-3; TRBD2 is a possible D gene (5 bases). Germline CDR1 is SGDLS and CDR2 is YYNGEE. CDR3 length: 14 residues. With 0 bases removed from V and 4 bases from J, the gap between germline ends came to 9 bases. The CDR3 DNA reads TGTGCCAGCAGCGTAGGAGGAGGCCCAGATACGCAGTATTTT. This sequence encodes CASSVGGGPDTQYF.